This T cell receptor (beta chain) emerged from a study of regulatory T cells in long-lasting Graves disease (dated by TCRdb to the early 2020s). Some background on the complete study: Patients with newly diagnosed Graves' disease had been on antithyroid drugs for under 3 months. Patients with persistent Graves' disease were compared with patients with newly diagnosed Graves' disease using TCR sequencing and RNA sequencing of peripheral blood. The study was conducted in China and was registered as a clinical trial. TCR sequencing covered roughly 13 persistent and around 20 newly diagnosed Graves' disease patients, around 35 samples in total.

The time point label for this specimen denotes: newly diagnosed GD, antithyroid drugs for less than 3 months. RNA was extracted from PBMCs in TRIzol for both TCR sequencing and RNA sequencing. Graves' disease was diagnosed according to American Thyroid Association guidelines. Patients for the study were recruited at an endocrinology department in Xi'an, China. Each patient gave 9 to 10 milliliters of peripheral blood, collected in an EDTA anticoagulant tube. Ficoll Paque Plus density gradient separation was used to isolate PBMCs, and no additional T cell sorting was done. An Agilent 2100 Bioanalyzer and agarose gel were used to assess RNA quality, and a NanoDrop 2000 was used to measure RNA concentration. CDR1 and CDR2 are read off the germline V gene (reference sequence) as SEHNR and FQNEAQ. V is pared back by 5 bases and J by 3 bases, with 14 bases lying between the germline termini. Reading from cysteine to phenylalanine, the CDR3 counts 15 amino acids. This entry keeps only the CDR3 DNA: 45 bases, framed from base 1.

What the work shows at the level of the full study, not this receptor alone: Persistent patients shared more public clonotypes among themselves (around 2,700) than newly diagnosed patients did (approximately 970). Only peripheral blood was studied, because thyroid tissue, the primary lesion, was inaccessible. Persistent disease showed preferential use of TRBV28, TRBJ1-2 and TRBJ2-5, whereas newly diagnosed disease favored TRBV20-1 and TRBJ2-1. Sequencing and analysis were limited to the TCR beta chain. As a limitation, the authors acknowledged that the small sample size may reduce accuracy. Lower TCR Shannon entropy and fewer highly expanded clones were observed in persistent Graves' disease patients than in newly diagnosed patients, which suggested clonal expansion.

The protocol used for the library was multiplex PCR. This sample was sequenced with an Illumina HiSeq 4000. CDR3 regions were amplified by Arm-PCR with iRepertoire HTBI primers to construct TCR beta libraries. Gel purification was performed on PCR products prior to sequencing. Under the source paper's analysis protocol: A total of some 60 TRBV and some 15 TRBJ segments were identified across samples and were used for gene usage analysis of CDR3 amino acid clonotypes. Filtered high-quality paired reads were merged into contigs using COPE and FqMerger. BLAST was used to align contigs to IMGT TRBV, TRBD and TRBJ reference genes, and CDR3 was defined according to IMGT. Clonotypes above 0.1% frequency were classified as highly expanded clones. Shannon entropy was used to measure repertoire diversity, and the Gini coefficient was used to measure V-J evenness. A clonotype found in more than one individual was treated as public. In-frame beta chains were kept once TCRdb had trimmed the public reads at Q25 with fastp and called clones with MiXCR. One record per CDR3 amino acid sequence lists the most common genes and DNA. The V and J calls were determined by TCRdb, not by the authors. The sample includes about 400,000 distinct CDR3 sequences, with around a sixth observed a single time. The ten most abundant clones make up roughly 20% of the sample.

This clonotype was counted ten times or more. The target of this receptor is not known. It has no much larger one-base neighbor in the sample; base qualities were not kept. The receptor chain draws on TRBV7-9 and TRBJ1-3; a tentative D match to TRBD1 spans 6 bases. This receptor was identified in a female donor with Graves disease. The input for sequencing was peripheral blood mononuclear cells (PBMCs), taken at new diagnosis, from a patient treated with antithyroid drugs. For the CDR3, the sequence is CASSPNRVGGNTIYF. DNA sequence: TGTGCCAGCAGCCCGAACAGGGTGGGTGGAAACACCATATATTTT.